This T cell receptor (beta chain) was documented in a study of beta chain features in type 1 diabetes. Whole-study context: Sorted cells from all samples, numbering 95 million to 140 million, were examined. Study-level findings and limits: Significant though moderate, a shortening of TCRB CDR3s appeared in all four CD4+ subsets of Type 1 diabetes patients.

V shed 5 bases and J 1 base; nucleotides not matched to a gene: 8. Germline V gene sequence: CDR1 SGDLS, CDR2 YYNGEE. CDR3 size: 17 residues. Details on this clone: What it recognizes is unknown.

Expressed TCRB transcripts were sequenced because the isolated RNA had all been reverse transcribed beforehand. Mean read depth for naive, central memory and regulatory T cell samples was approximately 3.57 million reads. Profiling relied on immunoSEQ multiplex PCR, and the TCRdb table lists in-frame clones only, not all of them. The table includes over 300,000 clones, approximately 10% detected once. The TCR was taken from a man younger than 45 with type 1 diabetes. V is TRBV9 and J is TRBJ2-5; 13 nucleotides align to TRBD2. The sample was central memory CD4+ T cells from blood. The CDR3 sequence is CASRPGLAGNTQETQYF. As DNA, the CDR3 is TGTGCCAGCAGACCGGGACTAGCGGGGAATACCCAAGAGACCCAGTACTTC. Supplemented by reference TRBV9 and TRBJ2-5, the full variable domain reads DSGVTQTPKHLITATGQRVTLRCSPRSGDLSVYWYQQSLDQGLQFLIQYYNGEERAKGNILERFSAQQFPDLHSELNLSSLELGDSALYFCASRPGLAGNTQETQYFGPGTRLLVL.